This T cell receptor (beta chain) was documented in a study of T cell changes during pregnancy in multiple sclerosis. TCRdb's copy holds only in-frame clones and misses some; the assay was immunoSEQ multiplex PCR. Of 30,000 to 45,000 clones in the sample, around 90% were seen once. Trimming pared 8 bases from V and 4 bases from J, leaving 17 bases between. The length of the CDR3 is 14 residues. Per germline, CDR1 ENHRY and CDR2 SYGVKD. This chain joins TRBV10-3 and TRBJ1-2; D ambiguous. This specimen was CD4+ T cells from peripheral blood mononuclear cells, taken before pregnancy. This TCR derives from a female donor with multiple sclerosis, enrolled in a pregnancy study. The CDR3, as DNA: TGTGCCATCCGAAGGGCTGAGGGCACCTATGGCTACACCTTC. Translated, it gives CAIRRAEGTYGYTF.